This T cell receptor (beta chain) was sequenced during a study of blood T cell repertoires in COVID-19. Sequencing was performed with immunoSEQ multiplex PCR; in TCRdb, only in-frame clones are kept and a portion is missing. The sample includes 250,000 to 400,000 clones, more than 70% of them seen just once. Germline V CDR1 and CDR2: MNHEY, SMNVEV (reference sequence). This CDR3 region has 13 residues. Trimming removed 2 bases from V and 9 bases from J, with 8 bases in between. What was sequenced was peripheral blood. The receptor's source is a woman between 25 and 40 years old with COVID-19, enrolled during active disease. This chain links TRBV27 with TRBJ1-6; no reliable D call. CDR3 in DNA: TGTGCCAGCAGTTTAGAGGGAGGTTCACCCCTCCACTTT. Protein sequence: CASSLEGGSPLHF.